The T cell receptor (beta chain) described here comes from a study of shared clonotypes between healthy human individuals. The sample holds one count of this clone. In the source study's methods: Filtering of immunoSEQ junctional sequences could not match full-length read filtering. The repertoire was sequenced with immunoSEQ multiplex PCR; TCRdb's copy has only in-frame clones and lacks some. V and J calls and clone size come straight from that table; D and trimming were deduced from the DNA. The sample consists of over 850,000 clones, 75% to 85% of them appearing once. J was trimmed by 1 base and V by 5 bases; bases with no gene match: 9. The CDR3 spans 16 residues. Germline V lookup: CDR1 MDHEN, CDR2 SYDVKM.

Sequencing was carried out using memory CD4+ T cells from PBMCs. Subset defined: CD45RA-negative fraction. The J gene is TRBJ2-3, the V gene TRBV28; 7 positions agree with TRBD2. The sequence came from a man between 18 and 35 years old in good health. Some clones in this sample may be carry-over from other donors' samples. Written as DNA, the CDR3 is TGTGCCAGCAGTACTTCAGCGGGAAGGGGCACAGATACGCAGTATTTT. Translated: CASSTSAGRGTDTQYF.